This TCR beta chain was retrieved from a study of blood T cell repertoires in COVID-19. Losses at the gene ends were 0 bases for V and 5 bases for J; bases not matched to a gene: 10. This CDR3 region has 17 residues. Germline V gene sequence: CDR1 SGHRS, CDR2 YFSETQ. The assay was immunoSEQ multiplex PCR, and TCRdb's table has in-frame clones only and misses some. Of roughly 87,000 clones in the sample, 70% to 90% were seen once. The chain employs TRBV5-1 and TRBJ2-3; 9 nucleotides line up with TRBD2. This TCR derives from a woman aged 80 or over with COVID-19, enrolled during active disease. Sequencing input: peripheral blood. CDR3 sequence (DNA): TGCGCCAGCAGCTTGGGATACGCGGGAGGGCCGGGAGATACGCAGTATTTT. Translating it yields CASSLGYAGGPGDTQYF.